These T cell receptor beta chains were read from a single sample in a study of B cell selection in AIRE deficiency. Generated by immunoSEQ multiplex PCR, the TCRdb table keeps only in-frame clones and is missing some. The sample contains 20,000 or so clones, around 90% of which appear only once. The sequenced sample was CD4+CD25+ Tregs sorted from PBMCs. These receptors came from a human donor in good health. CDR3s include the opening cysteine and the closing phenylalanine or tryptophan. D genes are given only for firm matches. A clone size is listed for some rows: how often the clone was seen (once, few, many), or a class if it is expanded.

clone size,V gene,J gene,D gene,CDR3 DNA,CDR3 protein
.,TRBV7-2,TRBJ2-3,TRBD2,TGTGCCAGCAGCTTATCTAGCGGGAGTCTCGGTACGCAGTATTTT,CASSLSSGSLGTQYF
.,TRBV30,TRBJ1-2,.,TGTGCCTGGAGTGTAGAGGGAAGGATTGGCTACACCTTC,CAWSVEGRIGYTF
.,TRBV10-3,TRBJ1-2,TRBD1,TGTGCCCAACGGGGGCAGGGGGCCTATGGCTACACCTTC,CAQRGQGAYGYTF
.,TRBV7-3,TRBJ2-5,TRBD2,TGTGCCAGCAGCCGTAGCGGGAGAGAGACCCAGTACTTC,CASSRSGRETQYF
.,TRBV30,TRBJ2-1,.,TGTGCCTGGGGGCTCTTATACAATGAGCAGTTCTTC,CAWGLLYNEQFF
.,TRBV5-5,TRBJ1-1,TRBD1,TGTGCCAGCAGCTTGTTATGGGACAGGGTGAACACTGAAGCTTTCTTT,CASSLLWDRVNTEAFF
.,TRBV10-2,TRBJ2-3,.,TGCGCCAGCAGCCTTAGCGTGGCCACAGATACGCAGTATTTT,CASSLSVATDTQYF
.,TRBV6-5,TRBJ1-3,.,TGTGCCAGCAGTGTGACTCGCGGAAACACCATATATTTT,CASSVTRGNTIYF
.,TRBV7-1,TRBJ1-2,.,TGTGCCAGCAGCTTTGGGAATCAGCATGGCTACACCTTC,CASSFGNQHGYTF
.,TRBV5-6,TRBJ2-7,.,TGTGCCAGCAGCGGGACGGACTCCTACGAGCAGTACTTC,CASSGTDSYEQYF
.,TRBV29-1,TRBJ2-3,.,TGCAGCGTTGGGAGGCCTTTTGATACGCAGTATTTT,CSVGRPFDTQYF
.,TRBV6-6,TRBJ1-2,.,TGTGCCAGCAGTTATGGGGGTCGGGAAGGCTACACCTTC,CASSYGGREGYTF
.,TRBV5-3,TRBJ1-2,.,TGTGCCAGCAGCCAGTCGACGGCAAACTATGGCTACACCTTC,CASSQSTANYGYTF
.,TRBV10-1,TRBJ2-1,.,TGCGCCAGCAGTGCAGGACCGAATGAGCAGTTCTTC,CASSAGPNEQFF
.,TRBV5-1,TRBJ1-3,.,TGCGCCAGCAGCCGAGACAGGGGAAACACCATATATTTT,CASSRDRGNTIYF
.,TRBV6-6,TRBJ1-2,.,TGTGCCAGCAGTTACTCGAAGGGCTATGGCTACACCTTC,CASSYSKGYGYTF
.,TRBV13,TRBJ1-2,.,TGTGCCAGCAGCCTGGATTCGAGGGGCTATGGCTACACCTTC,CASSLDSRGYGYTF
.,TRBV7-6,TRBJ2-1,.,TGTGCCAGCAGCTTCTCTTGGGCCAATGAGCAGTTCTTC,CASSFSWANEQFF
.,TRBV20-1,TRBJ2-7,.,TGCAGTGCTAGAGATTACGAGGGGCAGTACTTC,CSARDYEGQYF
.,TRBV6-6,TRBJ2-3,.,TGTGCCAGCAGTCTTGACTCCACAGATACGCAGTATTTT,CASSLDSTDTQYF
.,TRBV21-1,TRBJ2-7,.,TGTGCCAGCAGCAATGGGGTGGGGGTCTCCTACGAGCAGTACTTC,CASSNGVGVSYEQYF
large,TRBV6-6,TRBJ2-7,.,TGTGCCAGCGACAATGGCGTAGGGCCCTACGAGCAGTACTTC,CASDNGVGPYEQYF
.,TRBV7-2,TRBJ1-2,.,TGTGCCAGCAGCTCCCAAGGGTCTAACTATGGCTACACCTTC,CASSSQGSNYGYTF
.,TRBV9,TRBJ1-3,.,TGTGCCAGCAGCGACACCGGGATCCGCCAAGGGAGTGGAAACACCATATATTTT,CASSDTGIRQGSGNTIYF
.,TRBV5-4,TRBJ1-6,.,TGTGCCAGCAGAGACGTAAACAGAGATAATTCACCCCTCCACTTT,CASRDVNRDNSPLHF
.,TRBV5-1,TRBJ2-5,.,TGCGCCAGCAGCTGGGGACACCAAGAGACCCAGTACTTC,CASSWGHQETQYF
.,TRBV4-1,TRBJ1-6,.,TGCGCCAGCAGCCCTACAATAAATCGCGGGGACAACTTTTCACCCCTCCACTTT,CASSPTINRGDNFSPLHF
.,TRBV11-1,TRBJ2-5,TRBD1,TGTGCCAGCAGCTGGGGACAGGTCCCCCAAGAGACCCAGTACTTC,CASSWGQVPQETQYF
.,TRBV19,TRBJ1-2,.,TGTGCCAGTAGTACCGGGACACGCCTTTACTATGGCTACACCTTC,CASSTGTRLYYGYTF
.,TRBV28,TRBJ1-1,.,TGTGCCAGCGGGACGGCTCAGGACACTGAAGCTTTCTTT,CASGTAQDTEAFF
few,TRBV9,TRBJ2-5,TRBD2,TGTGCCAGCAGCGCGGGACTAGCATGGGAGACCCAGTACTTC,CASSAGLAWETQYF
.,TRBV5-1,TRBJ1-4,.,TGCGCCAGCAGCTTGGCCCCAGGGAGTGAAGAAAAACTGTTTTTT,CASSLAPGSEEKLFF
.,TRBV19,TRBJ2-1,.,TGTGCCAGTAGTATAGTACGGGACCCGAACAATGAGCAGTTCTTC,CASSIVRDPNNEQFF
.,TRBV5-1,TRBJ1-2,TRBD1,TGCGCCAGCACCCGGAGCTGGACAGGGTATGGCTACACCTTC,CASTRSWTGYGYTF
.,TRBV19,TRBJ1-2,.,TGTGCCAGTAGACTCGCTGGGGGGGACTCGAACTATGGCTACACCTTC,CASRLAGGDSNYGYTF
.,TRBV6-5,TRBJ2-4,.,TGTGCCAGCAGGACCGCGCCCTTTGGCATTCAGTACTTC,CASRTAPFGIQYF
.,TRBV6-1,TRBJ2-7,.,TGTGCCAGCAGTGAGCAGGGAAACTCCCGCTACGAGCAGTACTTC,CASSEQGNSRYEQYF
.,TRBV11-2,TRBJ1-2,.,TGTGCCAGCAGCTTGGAGACCCGCTATGGCTACACCTTC,CASSLETRYGYTF
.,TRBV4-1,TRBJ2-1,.,TGCGCCAGCAGCCCTAACTCCTACAATGAGCAGTTCTTC,CASSPNSYNEQFF
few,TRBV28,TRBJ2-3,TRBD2,TGTGCCAGCAGCTTCACTGGACTAGCGGGAGGAACAGATACGCAGTATTTT,CASSFTGLAGGTDTQYF
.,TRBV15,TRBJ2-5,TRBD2,TGTGCCACCAGCAGAGGACTAGCGGGGTCCTTTTTGTCACAAGAGACCCAGTACTTC,CATSRGLAGSFLSQETQYF
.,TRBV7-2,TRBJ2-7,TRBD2,TGTGCCAGCAGCTTAGGTGGGGGAGGGCCGTTATACGAGCAGTACTTC,CASSLGGGGPLYEQYF
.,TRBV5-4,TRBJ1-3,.,TGTGCCAGCAGCCAGGGCCTGTGGGGAAACACCATATATTTT,CASSQGLWGNTIYF
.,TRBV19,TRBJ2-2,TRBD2,TGTGCCAGTATGAACCTAGCGGGAGACCCGAACACCGGGGAGCTGTTTTTT,CASMNLAGDPNTGELFF
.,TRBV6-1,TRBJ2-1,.,TGTGCCAGCAGTGTACTAGCCTCCTACAATGAGCAGTTCTTC,CASSVLASYNEQFF
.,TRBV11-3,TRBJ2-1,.,TGTGCCAGCAGCCGTGGTCCCTACAATGAGCAGTTCTTC,CASSRGPYNEQFF